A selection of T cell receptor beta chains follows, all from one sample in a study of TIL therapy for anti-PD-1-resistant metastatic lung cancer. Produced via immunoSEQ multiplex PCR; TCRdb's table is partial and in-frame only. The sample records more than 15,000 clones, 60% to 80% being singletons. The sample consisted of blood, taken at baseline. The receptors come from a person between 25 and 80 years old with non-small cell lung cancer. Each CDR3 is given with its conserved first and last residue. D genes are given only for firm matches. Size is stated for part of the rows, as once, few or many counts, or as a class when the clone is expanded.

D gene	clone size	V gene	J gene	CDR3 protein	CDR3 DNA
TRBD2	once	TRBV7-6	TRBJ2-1	CASSPRLAGYNEQFF	TGTGCCAGCAGCCCCCGACTAGCGGGCTACAATGAGCAGTTCTTC
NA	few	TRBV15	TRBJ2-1	CATSRAIGAATEQFF	TGTGCCACCAGCAGAGCCATAGGGGCTGCGACTGAGCAGTTCTTC
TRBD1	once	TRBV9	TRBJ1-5	CASSVTGAEPQHF	TGTGCCAGCAGCGTGACAGGGGCAGAGCCCCAGCATTTT
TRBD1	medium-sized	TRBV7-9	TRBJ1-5	CASSLAGQGQPQHF	TGTGCCAGCAGCTTAGCTGGACAGGGTCAGCCCCAGCATTTT
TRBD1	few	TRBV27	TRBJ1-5	CASSFRTGRTQPQHF	TGTGCCAGCAGTTTCCGGACAGGGCGCACTCAGCCCCAGCATTTT
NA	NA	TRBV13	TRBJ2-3	CASSSPAFESDTQYF	TGTGCCAGCAGCTCCCCCGCCTTCGAGTCAGATACGCAGTATTTT
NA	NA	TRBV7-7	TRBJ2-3	CHDTDTQYF	TGTCACGACACAGATACGCAGTATTTT
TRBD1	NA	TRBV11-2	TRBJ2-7	CASSYRQGRGEQYF	TGTGCCAGCAGTTATCGACAGGGCAGGGGCGAGCAGTACTTC
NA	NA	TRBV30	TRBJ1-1	CAWGDGLNTEAFF	TGTGCCTGGGGGGACGGTTTGAACACTGAAGCTTTCTTT
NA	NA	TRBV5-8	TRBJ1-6	CASSLRGKVSPLHF	TGTGCCAGCAGCTTGCGAGGGAAGGTGTCACCCCTCCACTTT
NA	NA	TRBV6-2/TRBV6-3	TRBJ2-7	CASSYSRAYPYEQYF	TGTGCCAGCAGTTACTCTCGAGCGTACCCCTACGAGCAGTACTTC
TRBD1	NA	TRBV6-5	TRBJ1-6	CASRASTGEHSPLHF	TGTGCCAGCAGGGCCTCCACAGGGGAGCATTCACCCCTCCACTTT
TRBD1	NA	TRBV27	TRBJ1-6	CASSLSMTGVKSPLHF	TGTGCCAGCAGTTTATCAATGACAGGGGTGAAGTCACCCCTCCACTTT
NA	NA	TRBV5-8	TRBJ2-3	CASSLNMGIDTQYF	TGTGCCAGCAGCTTAAATATGGGGATAGATACGCAGTATTTT
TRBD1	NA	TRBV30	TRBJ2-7	CAWSVGQGSYEQYF	TGTGCCTGGAGTGTAGGACAGGGCTCCTACGAGCAGTACTTC
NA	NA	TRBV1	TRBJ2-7	CTSPLRLAGNYEQYF	TGCACCAGCCCCCTGCGACTAGCGGGAAACTACGAGCAGTACTTC
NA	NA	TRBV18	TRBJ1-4	CASSLGATNEKLFF	TGTGCCAGCTCATTGGGGGCAACTAATGAAAAACTGTTTTTT
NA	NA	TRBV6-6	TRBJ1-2	CASSPWGSRIINYGYTF	TGTGCCAGCAGTCCTTGGGGCAGCCGTATAATAAACTATGGCTACACCTTC
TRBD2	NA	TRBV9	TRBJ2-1	CASSKDLAGGENEQFF	TGTGCCAGCAGCAAAGACCTAGCGGGAGGTGAGAATGAGCAGTTCTTC
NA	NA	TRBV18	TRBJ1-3	CASSWTDFGNTIYF	TGTGCCAGCTCCTGGACAGACTTTGGAAACACCATATATTTT
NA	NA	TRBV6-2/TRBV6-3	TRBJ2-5	CASSLGHGTAEETQYF	TGTGCCAGCAGTCTCGGCCATGGGACGGCGGAAGAGACCCAGTACTTC
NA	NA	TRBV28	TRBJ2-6	CASSRGGANVLTF	TGTGCCAGCAGTCGGGGAGGGGCCAACGTCCTGACTTTC
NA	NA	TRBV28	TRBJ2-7	CASSTGRGQYF	TGTGCCAGCAGTACCGGACGGGGGCAGTACTTC
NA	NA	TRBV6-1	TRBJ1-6	CASSEWVGATNSPLHF	TGTGCCAGCAGTGAATGGGTAGGGGCCACAAATTCACCCCTCCACTTT
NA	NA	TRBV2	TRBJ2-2	CASNFNTGELFF	TGTGCCAGCAACTTCAATACCGGGGAGCTGTTTTTT
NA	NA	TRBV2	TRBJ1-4	CASSAGVTATNEKLFF	TGTGCCAGCAGTGCGGGGGTGACAGCAACTAATGAAAAACTGTTTTTT
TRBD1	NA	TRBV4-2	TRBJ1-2	CASSARGGAYYGYTF	TGTGCCAGCAGCGCCCGAGGGGGCGCCTACTATGGCTACACCTTC
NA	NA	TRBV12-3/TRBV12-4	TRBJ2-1	CASSLDRNNEQFF	TGTGCCAGCAGCCTGGACAGAAACAATGAGCAGTTCTTC
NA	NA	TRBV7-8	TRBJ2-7	CASSLVGQGLDSYEQYF	TGTGCCAGCAGCTTAGTGGGACAGGGACTAGACTCCTACGAGCAGTACTTC
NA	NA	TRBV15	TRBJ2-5	CATSRGGETQYF	TGTGCCACCAGCAGGGGGGGAGAGACCCAGTACTTC
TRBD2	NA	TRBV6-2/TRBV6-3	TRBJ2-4	CASSSGGVNIQYF	TGTGCCAGCAGTTCGGGGGGGGTGAACATTCAGTACTTC
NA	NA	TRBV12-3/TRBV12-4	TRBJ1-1	CASKRGPTEAFF	TGTGCCAGCAAACGGGGTCCCACTGAAGCTTTCTTT
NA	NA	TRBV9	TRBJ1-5	CASSPDTSNQPQHF	TGTGCCAGCAGCCCAGACACCAGCAATCAGCCCCAGCATTTT
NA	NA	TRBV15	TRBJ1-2	CATSRARGDSYGYTF	TGTGCCACCAGCAGAGCCAGAGGGGATTCCTATGGCTACACCTTC
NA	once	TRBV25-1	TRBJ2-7	CASRFGLPYEQYF	TGTGCCAGCAGGTTTGGGCTACCCTACGAGCAGTACTTC
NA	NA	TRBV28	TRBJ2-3	CTARGSTDTQYF	TGTACAGCGAGAGGGAGCACAGATACGCAGTATTTT
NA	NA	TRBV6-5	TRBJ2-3	CASSRSGRDTQYF	TGTGCCAGCAGCCGCTCGGGCAGAGATACGCAGTATTTT
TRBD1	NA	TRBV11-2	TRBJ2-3	CASTRDRVADTQYF	TGTGCCAGCACAAGAGACAGGGTCGCAGATACGCAGTATTTT
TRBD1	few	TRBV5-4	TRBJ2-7	CASSPGTGVLSYEQYF	TGTGCCAGCAGCCCCGGGACAGGGGTTCTATCCTACGAGCAGTACTTC
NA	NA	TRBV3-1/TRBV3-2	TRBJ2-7	CASSLNSQGGTAYEQYF	TGTGCCAGCAGCCTCAACAGTCAGGGGGGAACGGCCTACGAGCAGTACTTC
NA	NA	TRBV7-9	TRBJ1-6	CASSLSGASSSPLHF	TGTGCCAGCAGCCTTTCCGGGGCTTCGAGTTCACCCCTCCACTTT
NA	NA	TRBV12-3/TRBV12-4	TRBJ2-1	CASSLGLNEQFF	TGTGCCAGCAGTTTAGGACTAAATGAGCAGTTCTTC
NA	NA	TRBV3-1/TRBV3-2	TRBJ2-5	CASSQLREETQYF	TGTGCCAGCAGCCAATTAAGGGAAGAGACCCAGTACTTC
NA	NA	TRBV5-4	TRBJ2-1	CASSEETYNEQFF	TGTGCCAGCAGCGAGGAGACGTACAATGAGCAGTTCTTC
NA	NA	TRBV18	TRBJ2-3	CASSPPGQVGDTQYF	TGTGCCAGCTCACCACCGGGGCAGGTCGGAGATACGCAGTATTTT
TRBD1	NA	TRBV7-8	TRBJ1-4	CASSSPWDRGKLFF	TGTGCCAGCAGTTCGCCGTGGGACAGGGGTAAACTGTTTTTT
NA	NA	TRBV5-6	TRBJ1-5	CASSNGGPQHF	TGTGCCAGCAGCAACGGTGGACCCCAGCATTTT
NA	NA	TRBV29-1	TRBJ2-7	CRVGGPGAGGPRYEQYF	TGCCGCGTGGGGGGACCGGGGGCGGGCGGGCCTCGATACGAGCAGTACTTC